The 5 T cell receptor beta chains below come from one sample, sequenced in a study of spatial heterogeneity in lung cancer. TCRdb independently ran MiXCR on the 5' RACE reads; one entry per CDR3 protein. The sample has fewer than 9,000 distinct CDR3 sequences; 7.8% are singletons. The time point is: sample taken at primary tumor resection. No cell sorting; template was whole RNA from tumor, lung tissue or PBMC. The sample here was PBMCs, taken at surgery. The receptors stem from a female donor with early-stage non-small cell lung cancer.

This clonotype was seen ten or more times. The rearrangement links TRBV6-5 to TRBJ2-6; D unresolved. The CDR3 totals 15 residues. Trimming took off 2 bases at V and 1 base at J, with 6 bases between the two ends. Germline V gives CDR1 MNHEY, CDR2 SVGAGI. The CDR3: CASSYLRSGANVLTF. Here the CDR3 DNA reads TGTGCCAGCAGTTACCTCAGATCTGGGGCCAACGTCCTGACTTTC.

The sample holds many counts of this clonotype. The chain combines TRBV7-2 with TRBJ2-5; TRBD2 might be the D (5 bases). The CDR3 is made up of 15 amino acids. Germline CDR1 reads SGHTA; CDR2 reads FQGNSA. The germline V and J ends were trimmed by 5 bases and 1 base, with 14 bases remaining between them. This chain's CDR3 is CASSPLDWFQETQYF. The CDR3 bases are TGTGCCAGCAGCCCGCTGGACTGGTTCCAAGAGACCCAGTACTTC. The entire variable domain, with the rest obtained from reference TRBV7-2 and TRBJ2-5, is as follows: GAGVSQSPSNKVTEKGKDVELRCDPISGHTALYWYRQSLGQGLEFLIYFQGNSAPDKSGLPSDRFSAERTGGSVSTLTIQRTQQEDSAVYLCASSPLDWFQETQYFGPGTRLLVL.

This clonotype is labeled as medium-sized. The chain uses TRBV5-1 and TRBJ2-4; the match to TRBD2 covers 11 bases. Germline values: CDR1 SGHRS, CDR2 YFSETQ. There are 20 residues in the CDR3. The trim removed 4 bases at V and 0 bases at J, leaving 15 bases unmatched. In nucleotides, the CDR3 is TGCGCCAGCAGCCTATCCCCGACTAGCGGGATGACCCTAGCCAAAAACATTCAGTACTTC. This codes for CASSLSPTSGMTLAKNIQYF.

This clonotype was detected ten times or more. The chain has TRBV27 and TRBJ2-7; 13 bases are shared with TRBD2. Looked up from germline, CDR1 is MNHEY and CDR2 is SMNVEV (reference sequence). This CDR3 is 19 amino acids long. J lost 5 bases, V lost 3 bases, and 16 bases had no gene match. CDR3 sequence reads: CASSFSRTSGSQAVHEQYF. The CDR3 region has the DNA TGTGCCAGCAGTTTTTCCCGGACTAGCGGGAGCCAGGCCGTCCACGAGCAGTACTTC.

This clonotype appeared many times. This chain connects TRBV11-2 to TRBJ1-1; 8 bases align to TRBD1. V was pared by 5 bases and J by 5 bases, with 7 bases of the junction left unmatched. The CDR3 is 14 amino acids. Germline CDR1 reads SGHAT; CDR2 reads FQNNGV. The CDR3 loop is CASSPDRVRTEAFF. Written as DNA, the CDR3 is TGTGCCAGCAGCCCGGACAGGGTCCGGACTGAAGCTTTCTTT.